The clone carrying this T cell receptor beta chain was recorded once. The record originates from a study of blood T cell repertoires in COVID-19. TCRdb's copy holds only in-frame clones and misses some; the assay was immunoSEQ multiplex PCR. The data show about 180,000 clones, approximately 81% seen once. V gave up 0 bases and J gave up 2 bases; unmatched junction bases: 1. The CDR3 consists of 15 residues. CDR1 is MNHEY, CDR2 SVGAGI, per germline. Sequenced input: peripheral blood. The receptor's source is a man between 18 and 35 years old with active or convalescent COVID-19. This sequence joins TRBV6-5 and TRBJ2-7, with 10 nucleotides matching TRBD2. Here the CDR3 DNA reads TGTGCCAGCAGTTACTCGCTAGCGGGGGCCTACGAGCAGTACTTC. As protein: CASSYSLAGAYEQYF.